One TCR beta chain is described in this entry. What it recognizes is unknown. A junction boundary mismatches the germline segment, possibly from a read error. One entry per CDR3 protein results from TCRdb running MiXCR on the 5' RACE reads. Seen here are 55,000 to 65,000 distinct CDR3 sequences, around 3.8% observed once, and the top ten hold over 2%. The CDR3 runs 16 residues. The V gene's germline CDR1 is ENHRY and CDR2 SYGVKD. This entry belongs to a study of neurological immune-mediated disorders. Study-wide context: Secondary progressive disease was present in 3, and relapsing-remitting disease in 31, of the approximately 35 multiple sclerosis patients. Regarding the study as a whole: There was no clinical or MRI feature that showed an association with the multiple sclerosis repertoire cluster.

The V call is TRBV10-3, the J call TRBJ1-5, with 7 bases lining up with TRBD1. Sequenced sample: PBMCs. The TCR was taken from a woman in her 50s with multiple sclerosis. The CDR3 DNA is TGTGCCATCAGTGAGTCGGGAGGGGGCGGTAATCAGCCCCAGAATTTT. Translated, it gives CAISESGGGGNQPQNF.